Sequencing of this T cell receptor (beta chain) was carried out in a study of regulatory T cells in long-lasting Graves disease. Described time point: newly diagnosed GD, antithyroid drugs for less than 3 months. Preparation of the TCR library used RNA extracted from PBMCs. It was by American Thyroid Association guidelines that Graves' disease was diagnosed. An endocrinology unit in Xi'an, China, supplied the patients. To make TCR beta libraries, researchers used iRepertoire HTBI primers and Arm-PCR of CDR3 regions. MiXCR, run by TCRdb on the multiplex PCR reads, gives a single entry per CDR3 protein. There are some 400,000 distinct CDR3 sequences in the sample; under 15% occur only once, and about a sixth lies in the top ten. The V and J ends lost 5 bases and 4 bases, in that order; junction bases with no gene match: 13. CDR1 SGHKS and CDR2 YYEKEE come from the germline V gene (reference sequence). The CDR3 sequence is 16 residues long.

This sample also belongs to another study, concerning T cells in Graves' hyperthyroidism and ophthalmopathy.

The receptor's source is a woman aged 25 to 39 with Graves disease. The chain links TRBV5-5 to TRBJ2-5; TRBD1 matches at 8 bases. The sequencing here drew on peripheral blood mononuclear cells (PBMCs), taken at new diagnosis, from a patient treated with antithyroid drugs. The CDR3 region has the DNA TGTGCCAGCAGTTACCCCCCCGGACAGGGACGAGAGACCCAGTACTTC. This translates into CASSYPPGQGRETQYF.